This record covers a single T cell receptor (beta chain). Germline V gives CDR1 SGHAT, CDR2 FQDESV (reference sequence). This CDR3 is built from 13 residues. Trimming took 1 base from V and 6 from J, leaving 9 bases between them. The source of the sample is a study of T cell responses to AZD1222 COVID-19 vaccine. Profiled with immunoSEQ multiplex PCR; TCRdb holds only in-frame clones, not every one. This sample yields roughly 140,000 clones, of which 88% are seen a single time; roughly 16% belongs to the top ten. The starting material was peripheral blood, obtained on day 0 of AZD1222 vaccination. The rearrangement uses TRBV11-1 and TRBJ1-1; D unresolved. The receptor was isolated from an adult in good health. CDR3 region: CASSLGQAAEAFF. The CDR3 coding sequence is TGTGCCAGCAGCTTAGGTCAGGCAGCTGAAGCTTTCTTT.